This TCR beta chain was captured in a study of cytomegalovirus exposure and HLA in healthy donors. The CDR3 covers 16 residues. CDR1 is MGHRA and CDR2 is YSYEKL in the germline V gene. The ends lost 0 bases at V and 6 bases at J; junction bases unmatched: 8. PCR involved 60 Vbeta and 13 Jbeta primers. Generated by immunoSEQ multiplex PCR, the TCRdb table keeps only in-frame clones and is missing some. The sample spans 150,000 to 200,000 clones; the ten largest clones claim approximately 6.9%. The receptor was derived from a man aged 25-45 years in good health and CMV-seronegative. The chain has TRBV4-1 and TRBJ2-3; 8 positions match TRBD1. The sample comprised PBMCs. In DNA form, the CDR3 reads TGCGCCAGCAGCCAAGAGGGACAGGAGGGTGCGGATACGCAGTATTTT. This encodes CASSQEGQEGADTQYF.